Sequencing of this T cell receptor beta chain was carried out in a study of blood T cell repertoires in COVID-19. The CDR3 covers 14 residues. Germline V CDR1 and CDR2: SNHLY, FYNNEI. V lost 4 bases to trimming and J lost 3 bases; unmatched junction nucleotides: 5. Repertoires were generated with immunoSEQ multiplex PCR, while TCRdb's copy carries only in-frame clones and drops some. The data show roughly 200,000 clones, around four fifths seen once. This chain uses TRBV2 with TRBJ2-5; the match to TRBD2 covers 7 bases. The source is an elderly woman with COVID-19, enrolled during active disease. The sequencing input was peripheral blood. CDR3: CASSGTSGKETQYF. The CDR3 region has the DNA TGTGCCAGCAGTGGGACTAGTGGCAAAGAGACCCAGTACTTC.